One sample yielded the 15 T cell receptor beta chains listed below, sequenced in a study of T cells in Graves' hyperthyroidism and ophthalmopathy. Authors of the study amplified TCR beta CDR3 regions from RNA transcripts. Primed by the HTBI set, a first-round RT-PCR was run on the TCR CDR3. TCRdb recomputed calls from the multiplex PCR reads with MiXCR, one row per CDR3 protein. The sample holds 640,000 or so distinct CDR3 sequences, roughly 14% seen once. The material sequenced was blood. The receptors originated from a woman aged 40-49 years with Graves' ophthalmopathy.

In this sample, this clonotype turned up many times. J is TRBJ2-5 and V is TRBV9; D is uncertain. CDR3 length: 17 residues. Trimming removed 0 bases at V and 1 base at J, with 16 bases between. Germline CDR1 SGDLS, CDR2 YYNGEE. Written as DNA, the CDR3 is TGTGCCAGCAGCGTAGGGGAAGAAGGCGGAAGCCAAGAGACCCAGTACTTC. Amino acid sequence: CASSVGEEGGSQETQYF.

The CDR3 region is CASSQESSGLGYEQYF. As DNA, the CDR3 is TGCGCCAGCAGCCAAGAGAGCTCGGGACTAGGGTACGAGCAGTACTTC. The chain combines TRBV4-1 with TRBJ2-7, with 8 bases matching TRBD2. The trim removed 0 bases at V and 4 bases at J, leaving 8 bases unmatched. Germline values: CDR1 MGHRA, CDR2 YSYEKL. This CDR3 spans 16 amino acids.

This clonotype was counted ten times or more. The chain employs TRBV20-1 and TRBJ2-5; D is ambiguous. Germline-derived CDR1 and CDR2 are DFQATT and SNEGSKA (reference sequence). With 0 bases removed from V and 2 bases from J, the gap between germline ends came to 7 bases. The CDR3 extends over 13 amino acids. The CDR3 bases are TGCAGTGCTAGAGATCTAGGACAAGAGACCCAGTACTTC. Protein: CSARDLGQETQYF.

This clonotype was recorded many times. The DNA for the CDR3 is TGCAGCGGGGGACCTAACACCGGGGAGCTGTTTTTT. It translates to CSGGPNTGELFF. This chain links TRBV29-1 with TRBJ2-2, with D perhaps matching TRBD1 or TRBD2 (5 bases each). V was shortened by 7 bases and J by 2 bases, with 8 bases between the two germline ends. Germline V lookup: CDR1 SQVTM, CDR2 ANQGSEA. The CDR3 runs to 12 residues.

This clonotype was counted at least ten times. The V call is TRBV10-1, the J call TRBJ2-5; no reliable D call. Germline CDR1 WNHNN, CDR2 SYGVQD (reference sequence). The CDR3 is 14 amino acids. V lost 3 bases to trimming and J lost 2 bases, with 10 bases between them. The CDR3 sequence: CASSDQGSQETQYF. For the CDR3, the DNA is TGCGCCAGCAGTGATCAAGGGTCTCAAGAGACCCAGTACTTC.

This clonotype was seen ten or more times. The chain has TRBV7-9 and TRBJ2-7, with D possibly matching TRBD1 (6 bases). The V and J ends lost 5 bases and 6 bases respectively, with 14 bases between them. The CDR3 sequence is 13 residues long. Per the germline V gene, CDR1 is SEHNR and CDR2 is FQNEAQ (reference sequence). CDR3 region: CASSPGTHLEQYF. In DNA form, the CDR3 reads TGTGCCAGCAGCCCCGGGACACATCTCGAGCAGTACTTC.

This clonotype was seen ten or more times. The rearrangement joins TRBV7-9 to TRBJ1-5; D is uncertain. The CDR3 totals 15 residues. Trimming stripped 0 bases from V and 4 bases from J, with 10 bases between. From germline, CDR1 is SEHNR and CDR2 FQNEAQ (reference sequence). CDR3 in DNA: TGTGCCAGCAGCTTAGCCGGGGTTCCAAATCAGCCCCAGCATTTT. Protein sequence: CASSLAGVPNQPQHF. Based on the CDR3 plus reference TRBV7-9 and TRBJ1-5, the full variable domain is DTGVSQNPRHKITKRGQNVTFRCDPISEHNRLYWYRQTLGQGPEFLTYFQNEAQLEKSRLLSDRFSAERPKGSFSTLEIQRTEQGDSAMYLCASSLAGVPNQPQHFGDGTRLSIL.

This clonotype occurred many times. The rearrangement links TRBV6-5 to TRBJ2-1; D call uncertain. This CDR3 is built from 15 residues. Germline assignment: CDR1 MNHEY and CDR2 SVGAGI. V was trimmed by 2 bases and J by 3 bases, leaving 11 bases between them. CDR3 sequence: CASSYGEGIYNEQFF. The CDR3 nucleotides are TGTGCCAGCAGTTACGGGGAAGGGATCTACAATGAGCAGTTCTTC.

In this sample, this clonotype turned up a few times. V gene TRBV24-1 combines with J gene TRBJ2-5; D is ambiguous. The CDR3 covers 13 residues. V was trimmed by 2 bases and J by 4 bases, leaving 7 bases between them. CDR1 and CDR2 (germline): KGHDR, SFDVKD. The CDR3 region has the DNA TGTGCCACCAGTGATTCAACTGCAGAGACCCAGTACTTC. Encoded protein: CATSDSTAETQYF.

This clonotype was observed many times. For the CDR3, the DNA is TGTGCCAGCAGTTACTCGGGGACTTCGTCCTACGAGCAGTACTTC. Its protein is CASSYSGTSSYEQYF. The chain has TRBV6-5 and TRBJ2-7; D is possibly TRBD2 (6 bases). Deletions cut 0 bases from V and 1 base from J, with 10 bases between. This CDR3 is built from 15 residues. Germline values: CDR1 MNHEY, CDR2 SVGAGI.

In its sample, this clonotype was seen many times. V and J are TRBV12-3 or TRBV12-4 and TRBJ2-2; 8 bases map to TRBD1. The V and J ends lost 7 bases and 7 bases, in that order; junction bases with no gene match: 11. CDR3 size: 15 residues. The CDR3 loop is CASNKDRALHGELFF. The DNA of the CDR3 is TGTGCCAGCAACAAGGACAGGGCGCTCCACGGGGAGCTGTTTTTT.

The chain combines TRBV20-1 with TRBJ2-5; D is perhaps TRBD1 (6 bases). Trimming removed 2 bases at V and 4 bases at J, with 20 bases between. The CDR3 runs 16 residues. Germline CDR1 DFQATT, CDR2 SNEGSKA (reference sequence). CDR3: CSARLTGLRGGETQYF. CDR3 DNA: TGCAGTGCTAGATTAACAGGGCTCCGAGGGGGAGAGACCCAGTACTTC.

This clonotype was recorded a few times. The chain couples TRBV10-3 to TRBJ2-7, with D perhaps TRBD1 (6 bases). The CDR3 consists of 14 residues. Trimming shortened V by 3 bases and J by 4 bases, and 13 bases separated the two germline ends. Germline V gene lookup returns CDR1 ENHRY and CDR2 SYGVKD. In nucleotides, the CDR3 is TGTGCCATCAGTGAACCACTGGACAGTTACGAGCAGTACTTC. It is translated as CAISEPLDSYEQYF.

In this sample, this clonotype turned up many times. V usage is TRBV9 and J usage is TRBJ1-2; D is unclear. The CDR3 has 16 amino acids. The germline V gene has CDR1 SGDLS and CDR2 YYNGEE. V was shortened by 4 bases and J by 4 bases, with 20 bases between the two germline ends. The CDR3 loop reads CASSTQTLLGSYGYTF. CDR3 DNA sequence: TGTGCCAGCAGCACACAAACCCTTCTAGGGAGCTATGGCTACACCTTC.

The rearrangement links TRBV18 to TRBJ2-7; either TRBD1 or TRBD2 may fit D (5 bases each). Germline V CDR1 and CDR2: KGHSH, LQKENI. Trimming pared 3 bases from V and 7 bases from J, leaving 13 bases between. There are 13 residues in the CDR3. The CDR3 bases are TGTGCCAGCTCACCGGTGGGGGATCAAGAGCAGTACTTC. The encoded protein is CASSPVGDQEQYF. The full variable domain, completed using reference TRBV18 and TRBJ2-7, is NAGVMQNPRHLVRRRGQEARLRCSPMKGHSHVYWYRQLPEEGLKFMVYLQKENIIDESGMPKERFSAEFPKEGPSILRIQQVVRGDSAAYFCASSPVGDQEQYFGPGTRLTVT.